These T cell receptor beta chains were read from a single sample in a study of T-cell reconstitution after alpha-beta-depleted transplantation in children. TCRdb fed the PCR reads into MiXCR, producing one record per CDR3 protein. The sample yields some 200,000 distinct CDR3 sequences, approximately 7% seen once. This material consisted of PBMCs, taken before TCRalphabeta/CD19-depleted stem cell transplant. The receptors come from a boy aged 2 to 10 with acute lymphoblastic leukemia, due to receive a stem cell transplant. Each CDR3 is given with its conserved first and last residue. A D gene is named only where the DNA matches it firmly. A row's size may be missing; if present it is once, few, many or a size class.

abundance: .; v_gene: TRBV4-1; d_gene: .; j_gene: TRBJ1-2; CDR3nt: TGCGCCAGCAGCCAAGACTCGTGGGGTGATGGCTACACCTTC; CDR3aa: CASSQDSWGDGYTF
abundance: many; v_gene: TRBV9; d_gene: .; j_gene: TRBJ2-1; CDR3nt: TGTGCCAGCAGCGTAGGTAGCAGGGCTGAGCAGTTCTTC; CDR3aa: CASSVGSRAEQFF
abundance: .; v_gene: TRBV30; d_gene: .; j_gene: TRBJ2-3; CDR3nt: TGTGCCTGGCATAATCGGGATACGCAGTATTTT; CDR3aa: CAWHNRDTQYF
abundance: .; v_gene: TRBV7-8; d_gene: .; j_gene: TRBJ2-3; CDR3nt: TGTGCCAGCGCGGCGAACAGGGTCGGAGATACGCAGTATTTT; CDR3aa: CASAANRVGDTQYF
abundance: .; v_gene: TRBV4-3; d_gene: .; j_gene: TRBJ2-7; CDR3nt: TGCGCCAGCAGCCCAGGTGGGATCCCCTTCCTCCTGGAGCAGTACTTC; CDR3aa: CASSPGGIPFLLEQYF
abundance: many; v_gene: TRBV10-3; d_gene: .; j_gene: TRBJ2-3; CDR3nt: TGTGCCATCAGTGAGTCCCTGTCTTTGGGGGATACGCAGTATTTT; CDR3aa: CAISESLSLGDTQYF
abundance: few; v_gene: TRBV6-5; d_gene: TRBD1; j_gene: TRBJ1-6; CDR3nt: TGTGCCAGCAGTTACTCGTTCTTTGGACAGGGGACGGATTCACCCCTCCACTTT; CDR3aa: CASSYSFFGQGTDSPLHF
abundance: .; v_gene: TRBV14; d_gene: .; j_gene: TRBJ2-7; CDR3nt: TGTGCCAGCAGCCAAGACACTTCCGAGCGGGCCGAGCAGTACTTC; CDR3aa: CASSQDTSERAEQYF
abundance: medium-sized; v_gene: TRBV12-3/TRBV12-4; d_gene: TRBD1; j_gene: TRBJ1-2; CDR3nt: TGTGCCAGCAGCGGGGGACAGGGGGGTGGCTACACCTTC; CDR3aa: CASSGGQGGGYTF
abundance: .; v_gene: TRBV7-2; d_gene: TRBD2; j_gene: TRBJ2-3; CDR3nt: TGTGCCAGCCGAGCGACTAGCGGGAGTCCAGATACGCAGTATTTT; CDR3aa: CASRATSGSPDTQYF
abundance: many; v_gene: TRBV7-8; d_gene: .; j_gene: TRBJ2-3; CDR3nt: TGTGCCAGCAGCTTCGATGCTCAGGGCGGAGATACGCAGTATTTT; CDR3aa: CASSFDAQGGDTQYF
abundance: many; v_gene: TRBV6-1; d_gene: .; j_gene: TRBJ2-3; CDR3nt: TGTGCCAGCAGTCAACCCCGACCCACATTGAATACGCAGTATTTT; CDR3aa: CASSQPRPTLNTQYF
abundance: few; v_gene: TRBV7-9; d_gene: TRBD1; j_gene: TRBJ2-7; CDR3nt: TGTGCCAGCAGCTTGCCGGGACAGGGCCACGAGCAGTACTTC; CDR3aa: CASSLPGQGHEQYF
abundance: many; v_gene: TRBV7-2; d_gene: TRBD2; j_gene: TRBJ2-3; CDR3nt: TGTGCCAGCAGCATAATCGGACTAGCTACAGATACGCAGTATTTT; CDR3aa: CASSIIGLATDTQYF
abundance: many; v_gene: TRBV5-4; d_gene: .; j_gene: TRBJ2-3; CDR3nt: TGTGCCAGCAGCCGCAGAGACCAGTACACAGATACGCAGTATTTT; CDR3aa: CASSRRDQYTDTQYF
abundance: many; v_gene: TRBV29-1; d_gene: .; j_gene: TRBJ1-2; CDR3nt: TGCAGCTCGGAGGCAGGGAAGGGTGGCTACACCTTC; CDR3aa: CSSEAGKGGYTF
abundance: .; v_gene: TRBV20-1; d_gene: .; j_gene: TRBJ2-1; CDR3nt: TGCAGTGCTAGTGGCAGACCCTACAATGAGCAGTTCTTC; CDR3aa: CSASGRPYNEQFF
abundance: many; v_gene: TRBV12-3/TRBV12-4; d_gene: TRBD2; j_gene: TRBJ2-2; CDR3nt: TGTGCCAGCAGTCTAGCGGGAGGGTACACCGGGGAGCTGTTTTTT; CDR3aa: CASSLAGGYTGELFF
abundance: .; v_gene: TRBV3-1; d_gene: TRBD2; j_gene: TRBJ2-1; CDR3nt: TGTGCCTCCAGCAAGGGACTAGCGGGAGGCCCGATGCCTTACAATGAGCAGTTCTTC; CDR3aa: CASSKGLAGGPMPYNEQFF
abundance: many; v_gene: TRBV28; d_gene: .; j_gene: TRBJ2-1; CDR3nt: TGTGCCAGCAGGGGGGCGTACAATGAGCAGTTCTTC; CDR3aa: CASRGAYNEQFF
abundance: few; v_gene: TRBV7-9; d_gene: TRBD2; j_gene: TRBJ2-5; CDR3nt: TGTGCCAGCAGCCGCTGGGGTAGCGGGGTACAAGAGACCCAGTACTTC; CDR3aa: CASSRWGSGVQETQYF
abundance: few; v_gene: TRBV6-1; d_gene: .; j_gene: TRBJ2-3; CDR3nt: TGTGCCAGCAGTGAACACCCATCCAATACGCAGTATTTT; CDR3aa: CASSEHPSNTQYF
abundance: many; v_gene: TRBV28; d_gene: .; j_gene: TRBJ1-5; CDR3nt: TGTGCCAGCAGTTTGTTGTTTAGCAATCAGCCCCAGCATTTT; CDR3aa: CASSLLFSNQPQHF
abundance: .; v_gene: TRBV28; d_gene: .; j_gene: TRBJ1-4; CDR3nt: TGTGCCCAAAAGGGGCGGCCAGGGGCGGCACGTAATGAAAAACTGTTTTTT; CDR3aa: CAQKGRPGAARNEKLFF
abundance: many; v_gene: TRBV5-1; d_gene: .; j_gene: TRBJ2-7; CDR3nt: TGCGCCAGCAGTATCGGTGGGGGCTACGAGCAGTACTTC; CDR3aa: CASSIGGGYEQYF
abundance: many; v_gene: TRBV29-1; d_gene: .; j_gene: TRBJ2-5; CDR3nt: TGCAGCGTCCTATGGCAGGGTTACGAGACCCAGTACTTC; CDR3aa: CSVLWQGYETQYF
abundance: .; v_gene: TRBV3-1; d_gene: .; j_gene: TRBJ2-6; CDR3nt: TGTGCCAGCTGTTTTCGGGAACTTCTTTTCTCTGGGGCCAACGTCCTGACTTTC; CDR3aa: CASCFRELLFSGANVLTF
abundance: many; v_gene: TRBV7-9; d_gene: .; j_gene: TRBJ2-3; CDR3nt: TGTGCCAGCAGCTTAGCGCAGCAGGGGCAGTATTTT; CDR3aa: CASSLAQQGQYF
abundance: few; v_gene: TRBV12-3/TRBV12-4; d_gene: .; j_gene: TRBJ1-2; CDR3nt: TGTGCCAGCTCCATCACCTCCTATGGCTACACCTTC; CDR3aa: CASSITSYGYTF
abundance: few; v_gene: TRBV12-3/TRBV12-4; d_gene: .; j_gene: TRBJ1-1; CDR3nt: TGTGCCAGCAGTTTAGCGCAAAGGGTTGAAGCTTTCTTT; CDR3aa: CASSLAQRVEAFF
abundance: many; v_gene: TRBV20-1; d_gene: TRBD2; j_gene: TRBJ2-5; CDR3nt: TGCAGTGCCAAAAGGACTAGCGCGCTCCAAGAGACCCAGTACTTC; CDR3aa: CSAKRTSALQETQYF
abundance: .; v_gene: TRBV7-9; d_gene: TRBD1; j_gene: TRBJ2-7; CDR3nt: TGTGCCAGCAGCTTAGAAAGGTTAGGGGACAGACACTCCTACGAGCAGTACTTC; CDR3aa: CASSLERLGDRHSYEQYF
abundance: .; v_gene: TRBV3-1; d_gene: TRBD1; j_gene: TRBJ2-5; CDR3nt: TGTGCCAGCAGCCAACAAACAGGGGGCAGTGAGACCCAGTACTTC; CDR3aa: CASSQQTGGSETQYF
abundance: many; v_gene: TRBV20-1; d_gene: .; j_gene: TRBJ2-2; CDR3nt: TGCAGTGCCCCGGGGCAGGCGAACACCGGGGAGCTGTTTTTT; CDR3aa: CSAPGQANTGELFF
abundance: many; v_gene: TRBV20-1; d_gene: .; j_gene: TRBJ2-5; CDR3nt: TGCAGTGCTAGAGACAACCAAGAGACCCAGTACTTC; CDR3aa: CSARDNQETQYF
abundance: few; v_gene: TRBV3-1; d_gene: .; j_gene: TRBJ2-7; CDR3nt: TGTGCCAGCAGCGCCAGCGACGAGCAGTACTTC; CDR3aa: CASSASDEQYF
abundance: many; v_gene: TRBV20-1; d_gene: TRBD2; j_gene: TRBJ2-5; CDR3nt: TGCAGTGCTAGAGATCTAGCGGGGGGAAGGGAGACCCAGTACTTC; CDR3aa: CSARDLAGGRETQYF
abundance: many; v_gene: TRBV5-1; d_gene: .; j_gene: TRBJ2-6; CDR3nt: TGCGCCAGCAGCTTGGCCGGGCCTAGCTTATCTGGGGCCAACGTCCTGACTTTC; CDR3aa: CASSLAGPSLSGANVLTF
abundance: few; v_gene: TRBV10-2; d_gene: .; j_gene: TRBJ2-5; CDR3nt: TGCGCCAGCAGCCGGACAGAAACCCAAGAGACCCAGTACTTC; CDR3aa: CASSRTETQETQYF